This entry concerns a single TCR beta chain. Its matching antigen is unknown. The data derive from a study of CD4+ T cells in melanoma. Study-wide points: Diverse differentiation states were reported for melanoma neoantigen-specific CD4+ T cells. A reported correlation linked neoantigen-specific CD4+ T cells to CD8+, macrophage and B cell function.

The V gene lost 6 bases and the J gene lost 1 base, with 9 bases spanning the gap. The CDR3 extends over 14 amino acids. Germline V CDR1 and CDR2: MNHNY, SVGAGI (reference sequence). Using immunoSEQ multiplex PCR, the repertoire was profiled, and TCRdb retains in-frame clones only, with some absent. The data show over 45,000 clones, roughly two thirds seen once. This clonotype originated in a human donor with melanoma. The V call is TRBV6-6, the J call TRBJ2-2; D remains unclear. The sequenced sample was tumor tissue. CDR3 region: CASREGMNTGELFF. In nucleotides, the CDR3 is TGTGCCAGCAGGGAAGGGATGAACACCGGGGAGCTGTTTTTT.